The 29 T cell receptor beta chains given below trace back to one sample, sequenced in a study of blood T cell repertoires in COVID-19. Using immunoSEQ multiplex PCR, the repertoire was profiled, and TCRdb retains in-frame clones only, with some absent. The sample records roughly 250,000 clones, around 88% being singletons. The material sequenced was peripheral blood. The origin of the receptors is a man younger than 40 with acute or convalescent COVID-19.

A note on this clone: This sample includes further DNA sequences coding for the same CDR3. The V gene is TRBV3-1 (or the pseudogene TRBV3-2), the J gene TRBJ2-1; the match to TRBD2 covers 10 bases. Trimming cost V 1 base and J 0 bases; bases outside gene matches: 0. CDR1 is LGHDT and CDR2 is YNNKEL in the germline V gene (reference sequence). The CDR3 totals 16 residues. The CDR3 region has the DNA TGTGCCAGCAGCCAAGGACTAGCGGGCTCCTACAATGAGCAGTTCTTC. This codes for CASSQGLAGSYNEQFF.

The CDR3 sequence: CASSPLDRGTYNEQFF. Here the CDR3 DNA reads TGTGCCAGCTCACCACTAGACAGGGGCACCTACAATGAGCAGTTCTTC. The V gene is TRBV18, the J gene TRBJ2-1; TRBD1 matches at 8 bases. This CDR3 is built from 16 residues. Germline V CDR1 and CDR2: KGHSH, LQKENI. V dropped 1 base and J dropped 2; count of bases not matched to a gene: 4.

The chain employs TRBV30 and TRBJ1-1; TRBD1 might be the D (5 bases). Germline V gene data show CDR1 as GTSNPN and CDR2 as SVGIG (reference sequence). This CDR3 region has 13 residues. Trimming removed 2 bases at V and 0 bases at J, with 7 bases between. DNA of the CDR3: TGTGCCTGGAGTCCGGGGGTGAACACTGAAGCTTTCTTT. It yields the protein CAWSPGVNTEAFF.

The chain uses TRBV11-1 and TRBJ2-1; the D is unclear. The CDR3 has 13 amino acids. Germline CDR1 reads SGHAT; CDR2 reads FQDESV (reference sequence). V shed 0 bases and J shed 5 bases, with 5 bases lying between them. In nucleotides, the CDR3 is TGTGCCAGCAGCTTAGCGCCGGACAATGAGCAGTTCTTC. Protein: CASSLAPDNEQFF.

The J gene is TRBJ1-2, the V gene TRBV6-6; D may be TRBD1 (5 bases). This CDR3 is 13 amino acids long. CDR1 MNHNY and CDR2 SVGAGI come from the germline V gene (reference sequence). Trimming left V 6 bases short and J 7 bases short, with 15 bases between. CDR3 residues: CASRQDPGFGYTF. The CDR3 DNA reads as TGTGCCAGCAGACAAGATCCAGGGTTTGGCTACACCTTC.

J is TRBJ1-2 and V is TRBV19; no clear D. Looked up from germline, CDR1 is LNHDA and CDR2 is SQIVND (reference sequence). Trimming shortened V by 9 bases and J by 1 base, and 15 bases separated the two germline ends. There are 14 residues in the CDR3. CDR3 DNA sequence: TGTGCCAGCTCGGAGGAGCGCCGTAACTATGGCTACACCTTC. It specifies CASSEERRNYGYTF. The whole variable domain, filled in from reference TRBV19 and TRBJ1-2, reads DGGITQSPKYLFRKEGQNVTLSCEQNLNHDAMYWYRQDPGQGLRLIYYSQIVNDFQKGDIAEGYSVSREKKESFPLTVTSAQKNPTAFYLCASSEERRNYGYTFGSGTRLTVV.

The chain uses TRBV5-4 and TRBJ1-2; D not resolved. Per germline, CDR1 SGHNT and CDR2 YYREEE (reference sequence). Trimming took 0 bases from V and 0 from J, leaving 9 bases between them. This CDR3 spans 15 amino acids. The CDR3 spells CASSLVADSNYGYTF. In DNA, the CDR3 is TGTGCCAGCAGCTTGGTAGCCGACTCTAACTATGGCTACACCTTC.

The V and J genes are TRBV2 and TRBJ2-7; D is possibly TRBD2 (5 bases). The germline gives CDR1 SNHLY, CDR2 FYNNEI. The V and J ends lost 1 base and 4 bases respectively, with 14 bases between them. The CDR3 is 15 residues long. The CDR3 bases are TGTGCCAGCAGTGAAGTTCGGGATTTCCCGTACGAGCAGTACTTC. This encodes CASSEVRDFPYEQYF.

V gene TRBV28 combines with J gene TRBJ1-1, with D unresolved. The CDR3 has 17 residues. Germline V CDR1 and CDR2: MDHEN, SYDVKM. The germline V and J ends were trimmed by 3 bases and 2 bases, with 19 bases remaining between them. The CDR3 loop is CASSFRGTIEFNTEAFF. CDR3 nucleotide sequence: TGTGCCAGCAGTTTTAGAGGCACTATCGAATTTAACACTGAAGCTTTCTTT.

V usage is TRBV27 and J usage is TRBJ1-3; D is unclear. There are 15 residues in the CDR3. Germline loops: CDR1 MNHEY, CDR2 SMNVEV (reference sequence). Deletions cut 5 bases from V and 1 base from J, with 12 bases between. The chain's CDR3 is CASSRNLGSGNTIYF. CDR3 nucleotides: TGTGCCAGCAGTAGAAATCTCGGGTCTGGAAACACCATATATTTT.

The rearrangement links TRBV6-6 to TRBJ2-1, with no clear D. Trimming cost V 6 bases and J 0 bases, with 15 bases left between them. The CDR3 length is 16 residues. The germline V gene encodes CDR1 MNHNY and CDR2 SVGAGI (reference sequence). As DNA, the CDR3 is TGTGCCAGCAGATCGAGCGCACCACTCTCCTACAATGAGCAGTTCTTC. Translating it yields CASRSSAPLSYNEQFF.

The chain uses TRBV7-2 and TRBJ2-3, with 11 bases that match TRBD2. This CDR3 is built from 17 residues. Germline values: CDR1 SGHTA, CDR2 FQGNSA. V lost 5 bases and J lost 0; bases outside the gene matches: 7. The CDR3 is CASSILAGGSSTDTQYF. The CDR3 DNA reads as TGTGCCAGCAGCATCCTAGCGGGGGGCTCGAGCACAGATACGCAGTATTTT.

The chain uses TRBV7-9 and TRBJ1-2; possible D gene TRBD1, 5 bases. V lost 5 bases and J lost 7, with 17 bases in between. The CDR3 is made up of 14 amino acids. Germline V gene lookup returns CDR1 SEHNR and CDR2 FQNEAQ (reference sequence). This chain's CDR3 is CASSRDSGRRGYTF. CDR3 coding DNA: TGTGCCAGCAGCAGGGACTCAGGAAGACGTGGCTACACCTTC.

V and J are TRBV30 and TRBJ2-1; TRBD2 is a possible D gene (6 bases). The V end lost 0 bases, the J end lost 6 bases, and 9 bases lay between the germline ends. The CDR3 runs to 13 residues. CDR1 is GTSNPN, CDR2 SVGIG, per germline (reference sequence). This chain's CDR3 is CAWSVLAANEQFF. CDR3 coding DNA: TGTGCCTGGAGTGTATTAGCGGCCAATGAGCAGTTCTTC.

This chain joins TRBV28 and TRBJ1-2, with D tentatively TRBD1 (6 bases). Trimming left V 3 bases short and J 8 bases short, with 16 bases between. CDR1 and CDR2 from the germline V gene are MDHEN and SYDVKM. This CDR3 has 14 amino acids. This CDR3 is CASSLPDRRKGYTF. CDR3 DNA: TGTGCCAGCAGTTTGCCAGACAGGCGCAAGGGCTACACCTTC.

V usage is TRBV19 and J usage is TRBJ2-1; TRBD2 might be the D (5 bases). Germline-derived CDR1 and CDR2 are LNHDA and SQIVND (reference sequence). The CDR3 is made up of 14 amino acids. The V end lost 5 bases, the J end lost 11 bases, and 19 bases lay between the germline ends. The CDR3 reads CASSFQESPGKQFF. The CDR3 coding sequence is TGTGCCAGTAGTTTCCAAGAAAGCCCCGGGAAGCAGTTCTTC.

The chain is built from TRBV3-1 (or the pseudogene TRBV3-2) and TRBJ2-1; TRBD2 matches 11 bases. The CDR3 has 21 residues. J was trimmed by 8 bases and V by 6 bases; bases with no gene match: 27. Germline CDR1 and CDR2: LGHDT and YNNKEL (reference sequence). The CDR3 reads CASRDFGTGTSGSTFSDEQFF. CDR3 coding DNA: TGTGCCAGCAGGGACTTTGGGACAGGAACTAGCGGGAGCACCTTTAGCGATGAGCAGTTCTTC.

The V and J genes are TRBV5-6 and TRBJ2-7; a possible D gene is TRBD1 (6 bases). In germline, CDR1 is SGHDT, CDR2 YYEEEE. Deletions cut 0 bases from V and 6 bases from J, with 13 bases between. This CDR3 contains 14 residues. CDR3 protein: CASSLVGASGEQYF. In DNA form, the CDR3 reads TGTGCCAGCAGCTTGGTGGGGGCGTCCGGCGAGCAGTACTTC. Together with reference TRBV5-6 and TRBJ2-7, the CDR3 gives the full variable domain: DAGVTQSPTHLIKTRGQQVTLRCSPKSGHDTVSWYQQALGQGPQFIFQYYEEEERQRGNFPDRFSGHQFPNYSSELNVNALLLGDSALYLCASSLVGASGEQYFGPGTRLTVT.

This clone was observed a handful of times. The chain couples TRBV7-3 to TRBJ2-1, with TRBD2 identical over 10 bases. The germline V gene has CDR1 SGHTA and CDR2 FQGTGA. V was clipped by 5 bases and J by 10 bases; unmatched bases: 8. CDR3 length: 14 residues. The CDR3 region is CASSPQSGRAEQFF. The CDR3 DNA follows: TGTGCCAGCAGCCCGCAGAGCGGGAGGGCCGAGCAGTTCTTC. Looking up the rest from reference TRBV7-3 and TRBJ2-1 gives the full variable domain: GAGVSQTPSNKVTEKGKYVELRCDPISGHTALYWYRQSLGQGPEFLIYFQGTGAADDSGLPNDRFFAVRPEGSVSTLKIQRTERGDSAVYLCASSPQSGRAEQFFGPGTRLTVL.

J is TRBJ2-3 and V is TRBV6-5, with D possibly TRBD2 on 6 matching bases. The V end lost 0 bases, the J end lost 0 bases, and 10 bases lay between the germline ends. There are 16 residues in the CDR3. Germline CDR1 MNHEY, CDR2 SVGAGI. CDR3 nucleotide sequence: TGTGCCAGCAGTTACTCAGGGAGGCCCAGCACAGATACGCAGTATTTT. Translation: CASSYSGRPSTDTQYF.

This sequence joins TRBV6-5 and TRBJ1-3, with TRBD1 matching 8 bases. Germline assignment: CDR1 MNHEY and CDR2 SVGAGI. V shed 8 bases, J shed 3 bases, and the junction held 3 bases outside the gene matches. The CDR3 is 13 amino acids. In DNA, the CDR3 is TGTGCCAGCTTCACAGGGGGTGGAAACACCATATATTTT. Its protein product is CASFTGGGNTIYF.

The rearrangement links TRBV5-1 to TRBJ2-6; D is unresolved. The germline V gene encodes CDR1 SGHRS and CDR2 YFSETQ. This CDR3 spans 15 amino acids. Trimming stripped 0 bases from V and 8 bases from J, with 12 bases between. CDR3 in amino acids: CASSLGDTGTNVLTF. CDR3 bases: TGCGCCAGCAGCTTGGGAGACACCGGAACCAACGTCCTGACTTTC.

About this clone: The sample holds other DNA sequences that translate to the same CDR3. This rearrangement joins TRBV11-2 to TRBJ1-5, with TRBD1 identical over 7 bases. The V gene end was trimmed by 1 base and the J gene end by 4 bases; junction bases not matched to a gene: 1. The CDR3 covers 14 residues. Germline lookup yields CDR1 SGHAT and CDR2 FQNNGV. As DNA, the CDR3 is TGTGCCAGCAGCTTAGGGACAGGAAATCAGCCCCAGCATTTT. Its translation: CASSLGTGNQPQHF. Full variable domain (missing parts from reference TRBV11-2 and TRBJ1-5): EAGVAQSPRYKIIEKRQSVAFWCNPISGHATLYWYQQILGQGPKLLIQFQNNGVVDDSQLPKDRFSAERLKGVDSTLKIQPAKLEDSAVYLCASSLGTGNQPQHFGDGTRLSIL.

The gene calls are TRBV28 and TRBJ2-3, with a weak D call TRBD1 (6 bases). The CDR3 sequence is 15 residues long. V lost 0 bases to trimming and J lost 2 bases, with 9 bases between them. Germline V gene lookup returns CDR1 MDHEN and CDR2 SYDVKM. CDR3 sequence: CASSLWQGNTDTQYF. The CDR3 DNA follows: TGTGCCAGCAGTTTATGGCAGGGGAACACAGATACGCAGTATTTT.

The genes are TRBV28 and TRBJ2-1, with 7 positions matching TRBD1. CDR1 and CDR2 from the germline V gene are MDHEN and SYDVKM. V shed 4 bases, J shed 0 bases, and the junction held 6 bases outside the gene matches. The CDR3 is 16 residues long. CDR3 region: CASSSGAGGSYNEQFF. The CDR3 coding sequence is TGTGCCAGCAGTTCCGGGGCAGGGGGCTCCTACAATGAGCAGTTCTTC.

This rearrangement joins TRBV28 to TRBJ2-3, with 13 positions matching TRBD2. CDR1 and CDR2 (germline): MDHEN, SYDVKM. The CDR3 runs to 19 residues. J lost 1 base, V lost 7 bases, and 14 bases had no gene match. The CDR3 here is CASTALAGGPVKGTDTQYF. The CDR3 DNA reads as TGTGCCAGCACTGCACTAGCGGGAGGGCCGGTGAAGGGCACAGATACGCAGTATTTT.

This chain joins TRBV18 and TRBJ2-7; D is unclear. Germline CDR1 KGHSH, CDR2 LQKENI. CDR3 length equals 13 residues. V gave up 3 bases and J gave up 7 bases, with 13 bases separating them. This CDR3 reads CASSPRVYLEQYF. CDR3 DNA: TGTGCCAGCTCACCTCGGGTCTACCTTGAGCAGTACTTC.

The rearrangement links TRBV9 to TRBJ1-3; D perhaps matches TRBD1 (6 bases). The CDR3 has 18 residues. CDR1 and CDR2 from the germline V gene are SGDLS and YYNGEE. Trimming cost V 4 bases and J 0 bases, with 20 bases left between them. CDR3 bases: TGTGCCAGCAGCCTTCAACCTGTTACAGGGCTCTCTGGAAACACCATATATTTT. Its translation: CASSLQPVTGLSGNTIYF.

The V gene is TRBV19, the J gene TRBJ1-4, with D perhaps matching TRBD1 (5 bases). Germline V gene sequence: CDR1 LNHDA, CDR2 SQIVND (reference sequence). This CDR3 contains 13 residues. Trimming took 5 bases from V and 2 from J, leaving 6 bases between them. CDR3 loop: CASSGGTNEKLFF. The CDR3 DNA reads as TGTGCCAGTAGTGGGGGGACTAATGAAAAACTGTTTTTT.